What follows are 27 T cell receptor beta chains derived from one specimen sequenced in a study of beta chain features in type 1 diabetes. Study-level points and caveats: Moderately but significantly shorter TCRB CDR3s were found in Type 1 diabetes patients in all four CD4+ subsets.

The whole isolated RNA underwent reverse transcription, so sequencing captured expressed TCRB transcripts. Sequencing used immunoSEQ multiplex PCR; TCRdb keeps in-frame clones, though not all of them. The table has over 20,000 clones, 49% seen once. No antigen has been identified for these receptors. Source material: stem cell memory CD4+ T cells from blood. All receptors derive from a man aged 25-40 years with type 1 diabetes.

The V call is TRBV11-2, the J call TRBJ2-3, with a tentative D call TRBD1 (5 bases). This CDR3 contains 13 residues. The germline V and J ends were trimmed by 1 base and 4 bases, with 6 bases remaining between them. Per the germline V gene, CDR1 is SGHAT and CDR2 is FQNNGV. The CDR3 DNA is TGTGCCAGCAGCTTAGGGGGCCCAGATACGCAGTATTTT. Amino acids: CASSLGGPDTQYF.

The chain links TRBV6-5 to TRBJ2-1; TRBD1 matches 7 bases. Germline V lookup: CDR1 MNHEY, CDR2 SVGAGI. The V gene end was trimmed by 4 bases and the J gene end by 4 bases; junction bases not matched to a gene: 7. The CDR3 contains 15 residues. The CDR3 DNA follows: TGTGCCAGCAGTTTGGGACAGAGCGTTTACAATGAGCAGTTCTTC. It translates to CASSLGQSVYNEQFF.

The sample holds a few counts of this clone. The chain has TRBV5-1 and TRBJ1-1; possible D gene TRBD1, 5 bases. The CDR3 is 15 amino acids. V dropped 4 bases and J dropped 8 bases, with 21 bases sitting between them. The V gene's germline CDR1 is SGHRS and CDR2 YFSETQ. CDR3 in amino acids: CASSPHGSGTLEAFF. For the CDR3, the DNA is TGCGCCAGCAGCCCCCATGGGAGCGGGACCCTAGAAGCTTTCTTT. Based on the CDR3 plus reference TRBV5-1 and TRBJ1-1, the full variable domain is KAGVTQTPRYLIKTRGQQVTLSCSPISGHRSVSWYQQTPGQGLQFLFEYFSETQRNKGNFPGRFSGRQFSNSRSEMNVSTLELGDSALYLCASSPHGSGTLEAFFGQGTRLTVV.

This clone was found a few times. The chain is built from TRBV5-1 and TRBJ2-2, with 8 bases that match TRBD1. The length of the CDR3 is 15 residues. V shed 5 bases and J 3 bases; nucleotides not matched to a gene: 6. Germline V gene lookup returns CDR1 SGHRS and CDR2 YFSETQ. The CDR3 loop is CASSRDRPYTGELFF. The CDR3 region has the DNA TGCGCCAGCAGTCGGGACAGGCCGTACACCGGGGAGCTGTTTTTT.

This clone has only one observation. CDR3 in DNA: TGTGCCAGCAGTTTACTCCAGGGCTACGAGCAGTACTTC. This codes for CASSLLQGYEQYF. The chain carries TRBV28 and TRBJ2-7; a possible D gene is TRBD1 (5 bases). Trimming removed 2 bases at V and 3 bases at J, with 8 bases between. The CDR3 covers 13 residues. CDR1 and CDR2 (germline): MDHEN, SYDVKM.

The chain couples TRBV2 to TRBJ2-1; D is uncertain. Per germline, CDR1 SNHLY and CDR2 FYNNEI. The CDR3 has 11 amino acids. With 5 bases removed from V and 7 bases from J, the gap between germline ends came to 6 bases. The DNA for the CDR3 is TGTGCCAGCAGTTCCAGGAATGAGCAGTTCTTC. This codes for CASSSRNEQFF. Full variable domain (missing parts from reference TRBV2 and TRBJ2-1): EPEVTQTPSHQVTQMGQEVILRCVPISNHLYFYWYRQILGQKVEFLVSFYNNEISEKSEIFDDQFSVERPDGSNFTLKIRSTKLEDSAMYFCASSSRNEQFFGPGTRLTVL.

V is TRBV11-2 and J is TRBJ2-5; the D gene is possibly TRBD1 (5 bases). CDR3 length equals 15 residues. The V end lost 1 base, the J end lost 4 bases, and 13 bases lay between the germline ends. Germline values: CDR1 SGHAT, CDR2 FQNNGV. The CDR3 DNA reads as TGTGCCAGCAGCTTAGGGACAATCAGACCAGAGACCCAGTACTTC. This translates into CASSLGTIRPETQYF.

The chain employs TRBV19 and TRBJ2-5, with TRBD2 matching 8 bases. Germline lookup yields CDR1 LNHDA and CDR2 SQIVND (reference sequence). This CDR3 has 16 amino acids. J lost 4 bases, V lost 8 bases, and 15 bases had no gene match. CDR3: CASSRGGSNSGETQYF. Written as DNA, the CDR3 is TGTGCCAGTTCACGCGGGGGGAGTAATTCTGGAGAGACCCAGTACTTC. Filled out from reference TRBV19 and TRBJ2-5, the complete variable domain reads DGGITQSPKYLFRKEGQNVTLSCEQNLNHDAMYWYRQDPGQGLRLIYYSQIVNDFQKGDIAEGYSVSREKKESFPLTVTSAQKNPTAFYLCASSRGGSNSGETQYFGPGTRLLVL.

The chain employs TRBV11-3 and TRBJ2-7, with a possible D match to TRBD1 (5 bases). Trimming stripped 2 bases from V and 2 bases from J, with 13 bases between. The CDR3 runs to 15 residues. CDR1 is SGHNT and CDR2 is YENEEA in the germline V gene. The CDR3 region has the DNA TGTGCCAGCAGCTTATATGGGGCCGAAGCCTACGAGCAGTACTTC. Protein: CASSLYGAEAYEQYF.

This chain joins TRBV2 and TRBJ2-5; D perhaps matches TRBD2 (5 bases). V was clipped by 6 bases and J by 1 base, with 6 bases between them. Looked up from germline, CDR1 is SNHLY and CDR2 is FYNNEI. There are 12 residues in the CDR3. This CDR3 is CASRDFQETQYF. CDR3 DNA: TGTGCCAGCAGGGACTTCCAAGAGACCCAGTACTTC.

This chain's CDR3 is CASSAKRGTSADTQYF. The CDR3 coding sequence is TGTGCCAGCAGCGCAAAAAGGGGGACTAGCGCAGATACGCAGTATTTT. This chain uses TRBV9 with TRBJ2-3, with 10 bases identical to TRBD2. This CDR3 has 16 residues. The ends lost 3 bases at V and 4 bases at J; junction bases unmatched: 8. CDR1 is SGDLS, CDR2 YYNGEE, per germline. Variable domain in full (rest from reference TRBV9 and TRBJ2-3): DSGVTQTPKHLITATGQRVTLRCSPRSGDLSVYWYQQSLDQGLQFLIQYYNGEERAKGNILERFSAQQFPDLHSELNLSSLELGDSALYFCASSAKRGTSADTQYFGPGTRLTVL.

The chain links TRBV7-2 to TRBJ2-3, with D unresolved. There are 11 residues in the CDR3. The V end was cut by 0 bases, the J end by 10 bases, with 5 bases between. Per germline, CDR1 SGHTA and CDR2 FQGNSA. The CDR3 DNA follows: TGTGCCAGCAGCTTAGCCGGGTCGCAGTATTTT. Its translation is CASSLAGSQYF.

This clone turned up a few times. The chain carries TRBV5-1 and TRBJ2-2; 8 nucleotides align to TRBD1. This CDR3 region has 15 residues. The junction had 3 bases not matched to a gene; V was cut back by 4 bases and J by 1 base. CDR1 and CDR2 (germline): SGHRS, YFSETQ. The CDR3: CASSTGTGNTGELFF. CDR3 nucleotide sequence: TGCGCCAGCAGCACCGGGACAGGGAACACCGGGGAGCTGTTTTTT. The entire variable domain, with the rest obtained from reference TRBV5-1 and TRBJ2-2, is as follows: KAGVTQTPRYLIKTRGQQVTLSCSPISGHRSVSWYQQTPGQGLQFLFEYFSETQRNKGNFPGRFSGRQFSNSRSEMNVSTLELGDSALYLCASSTGTGNTGELFFGEGSRLTVL.

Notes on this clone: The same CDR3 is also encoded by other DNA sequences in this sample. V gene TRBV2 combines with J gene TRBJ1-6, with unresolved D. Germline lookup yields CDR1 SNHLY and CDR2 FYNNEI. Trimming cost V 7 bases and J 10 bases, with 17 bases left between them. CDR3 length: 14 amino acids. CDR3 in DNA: TGTGCCAGCATAGAGCCGGGGTCTAACTCACCCCTCCACTTT. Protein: CASIEPGSNSPLHF.

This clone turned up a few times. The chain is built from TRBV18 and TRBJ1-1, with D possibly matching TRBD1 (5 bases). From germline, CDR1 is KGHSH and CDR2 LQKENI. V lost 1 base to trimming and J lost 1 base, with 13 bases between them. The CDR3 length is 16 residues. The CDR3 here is CASSPQTRTGNTEAFF. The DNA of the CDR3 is TGTGCCAGCTCACCACAGACGCGAACAGGGAACACTGAAGCTTTCTTT.

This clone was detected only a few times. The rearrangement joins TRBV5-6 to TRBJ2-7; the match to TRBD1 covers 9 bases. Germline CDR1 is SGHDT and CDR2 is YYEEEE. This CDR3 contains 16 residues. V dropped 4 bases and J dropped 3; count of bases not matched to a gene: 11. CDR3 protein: CASSPSGTGSLYEQYF. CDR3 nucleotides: TGTGCCAGCAGCCCGTCCGGGACAGGGTCCCTCTACGAGCAGTACTTC.

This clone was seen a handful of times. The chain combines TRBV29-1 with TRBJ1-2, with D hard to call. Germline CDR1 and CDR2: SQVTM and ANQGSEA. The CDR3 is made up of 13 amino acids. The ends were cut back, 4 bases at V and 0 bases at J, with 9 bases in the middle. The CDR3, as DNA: TGCAGCGTTGGGGAGAAGACTAACTATGGCTACACCTTC. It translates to CSVGEKTNYGYTF.

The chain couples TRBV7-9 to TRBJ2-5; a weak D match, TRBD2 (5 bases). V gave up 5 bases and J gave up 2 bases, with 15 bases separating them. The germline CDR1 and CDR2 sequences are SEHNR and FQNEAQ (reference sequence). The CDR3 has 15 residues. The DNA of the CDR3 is TGTGCCAGCAGCCGCGGCGATAGCGAGCAAGAGACCCAGTACTTC. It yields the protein CASSRGDSEQETQYF.

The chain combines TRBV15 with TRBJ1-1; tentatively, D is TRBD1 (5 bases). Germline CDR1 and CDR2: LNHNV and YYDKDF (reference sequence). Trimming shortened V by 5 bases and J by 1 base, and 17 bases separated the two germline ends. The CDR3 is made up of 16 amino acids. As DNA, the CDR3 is TGTGCCACCAGCTCTCGGGGCGGGATGGGGAACACTGAAGCTTTCTTT. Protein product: CATSSRGGMGNTEAFF.

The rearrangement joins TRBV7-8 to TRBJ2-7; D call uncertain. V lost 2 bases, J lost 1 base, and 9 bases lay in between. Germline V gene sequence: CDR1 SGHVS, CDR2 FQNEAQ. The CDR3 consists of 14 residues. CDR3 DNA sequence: TGTGCCAGCAGCTTAAATGGCAATTCCTACGAGCAGTACTTC. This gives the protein CASSLNGNSYEQYF.

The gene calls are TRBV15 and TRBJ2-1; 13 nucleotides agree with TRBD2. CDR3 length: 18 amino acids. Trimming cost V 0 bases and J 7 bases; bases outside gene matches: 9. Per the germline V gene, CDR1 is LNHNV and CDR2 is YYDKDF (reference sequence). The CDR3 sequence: CATSRDLLAGGRGNEQFF. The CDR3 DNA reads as TGTGCCACCAGCAGAGATCTACTAGCGGGAGGGAGGGGGAATGAGCAGTTCTTC.

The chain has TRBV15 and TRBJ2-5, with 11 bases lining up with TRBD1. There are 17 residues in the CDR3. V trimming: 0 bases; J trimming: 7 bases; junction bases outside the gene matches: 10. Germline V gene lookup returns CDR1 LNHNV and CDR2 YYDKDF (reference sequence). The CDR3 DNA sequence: TGTGCCACCAGCAGAGATCGGCGGGACAGGGGGTTCGTGACCCAGTACTTC. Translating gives CATSRDRRDRGFVTQYF.

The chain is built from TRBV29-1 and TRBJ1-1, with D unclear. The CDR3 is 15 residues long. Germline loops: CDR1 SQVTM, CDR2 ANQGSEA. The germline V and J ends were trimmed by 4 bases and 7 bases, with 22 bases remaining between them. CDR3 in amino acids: CSVVTRRAGRGEAFF. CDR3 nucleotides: TGCAGCGTTGTAACCCGGAGGGCAGGCCGAGGTGAAGCTTTCTTT.

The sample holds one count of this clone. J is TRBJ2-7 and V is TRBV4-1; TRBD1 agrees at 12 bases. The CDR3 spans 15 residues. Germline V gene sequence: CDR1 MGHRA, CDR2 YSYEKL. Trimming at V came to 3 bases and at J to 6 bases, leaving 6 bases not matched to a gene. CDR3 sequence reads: CASSHGDRGRAEQYF. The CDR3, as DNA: TGCGCCAGCAGCCACGGGGACAGGGGGCGGGCCGAGCAGTACTTC.

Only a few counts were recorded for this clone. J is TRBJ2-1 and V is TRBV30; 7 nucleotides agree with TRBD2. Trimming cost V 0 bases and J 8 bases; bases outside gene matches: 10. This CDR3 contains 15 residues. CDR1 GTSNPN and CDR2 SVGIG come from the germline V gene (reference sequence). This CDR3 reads CAWSVGGGNMDEQFF. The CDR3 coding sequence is TGTGCCTGGAGTGTTGGCGGGGGTAATATGGATGAGCAGTTCTTC.

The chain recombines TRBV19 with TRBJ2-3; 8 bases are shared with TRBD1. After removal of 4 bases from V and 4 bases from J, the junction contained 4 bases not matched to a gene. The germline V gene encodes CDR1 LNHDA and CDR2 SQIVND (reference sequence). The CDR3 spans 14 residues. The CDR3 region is CASSSQGAPDTQYF. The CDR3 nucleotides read TGTGCCAGTAGTAGCCAGGGGGCGCCAGATACGCAGTATTTT.

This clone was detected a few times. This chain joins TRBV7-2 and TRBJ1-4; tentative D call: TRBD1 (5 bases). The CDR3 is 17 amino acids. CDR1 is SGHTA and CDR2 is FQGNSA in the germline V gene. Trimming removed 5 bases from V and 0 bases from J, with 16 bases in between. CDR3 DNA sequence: TGTGCCAGCAGCCTGGGGCAGAATACTGCAACTAATGAAAAACTGTTTTTT. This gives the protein CASSLGQNTATNEKLFF.